Following are 22 T cell receptor beta chains from one sample sequenced in a study of post-analysis software for immune sequencing data. Built from TCR beta cDNA, the libraries had unique molecular identifiers in them. TCRdb ran MiXCR on the PCR reads and lists one entry per CDR3 protein. In the table there are roughly 170,000 distinct CDR3 sequences, 30% of which are singletons. Their specific antigens are unknown. Whole-study results and caveats: Elevated frequency relative to controls characterized four to six TRBV segments in patients, TRBV5-6, TRBV5-1 and TRBV20-1 among them.

The specimen sequenced was blood. These receptors all stem from a girl aged 10-17 years with multiple sclerosis.

The chain joins TRBV5-1 to TRBJ2-3, with 9 bases matching TRBD2. This CDR3 is 17 amino acids long. Losses at the gene ends were 0 bases for V and 2 bases for J; bases not matched to a gene: 7. CDR1 SGHRS and CDR2 YFSETQ come from the germline V gene. CDR3 region: CASSLGASGTLTDTQYF. Written as DNA, the CDR3 is TGCGCCAGCAGCTTGGGGGCTAGCGGGACGCTCACAGATACGCAGTATTTT.

As for this clonotype: This could be a read error, since a much larger clone is one nucleotide away. The chain combines TRBV28 with TRBJ2-3; TRBD2 matches at 9 bases. There are 12 residues in the CDR3. The germline V gene has CDR1 MDHEN and CDR2 SYDVKM. In DNA form, the CDR3 reads TGTGCCAGTAGGGCGGGAGGGGATACGCGGTATTTT. This translates into CASRAGGDTRYF.

The gene calls are TRBV7-8 and TRBJ2-4, with TRBD2 as a possible D gene (5 bases). The J call is uncertain, as TRBJ2-7 better fits the DNA end. Germline V gives CDR1 SGHVS, CDR2 FQNEAQ. This CDR3 has 16 residues. In DNA, the CDR3 is TGTGCCAGCAGCTTAAGAGGGCGTGCCTCTTCCTACGAGCAGTACTTC. This sequence encodes CASSLRGRASSYEQYF.

There are a few counts of this clonotype. The gene calls are TRBV11-2 and TRBJ1-1, with TRBD1 matching over 11 bases. Unmatched junction bases numbered 10, after V lost 1 base and J lost 6 bases. CDR3 length: 17 amino acids. From germline, CDR1 is SGHAT and CDR2 FQNNGV. The CDR3 DNA reads TGTGCCAGCAGCTTAGTAGGGACAGGGGGTCGTTGGGCTGAAGCTTTCTTT. Translating gives CASSLVGTGGRWAEAFF.

This clonotype was picked up a small number of times. A read error is possible here, since a much larger clone lies one base away. The V gene is TRBV6-1, the J gene TRBJ2-6; weak D call: TRBD2 (5 bases). CDR1 MNHNS and CDR2 SASEGT come from the germline V gene. V was clipped by 6 bases and J by 3 bases, with 6 bases between them. The CDR3 covers 13 residues. DNA of the CDR3: TGTGCCAGCAGGGAGGTTGGGGCCAACGTCCTGACTTTC. Its protein is CASREVGANVLTF.

This clonotype was picked up many times. This chain uses TRBV20-1 with TRBJ2-5; D is unclear. The CDR3 is 12 amino acids. Germline V gives CDR1 DFQATT, CDR2 SNEGSKA (reference sequence). The V end was cut by 4 bases, the J end by 1 base, with 7 bases between. CDR3 residues: CSANIAQETQYF. The CDR3, as DNA: TGCAGTGCTAACATAGCCCAAGAGACCCAGTACTTC.

Concerning this clonotype: A much larger clone differs by one base, so this may be a read error. The chain employs TRBV7-2 and TRBJ1-2; tentatively, D is TRBD1 (5 bases). This CDR3 comprises 16 residues. Germline-derived CDR1 and CDR2 are SGHTA and FQGNSA. With 5 bases removed from V and 3 bases from J, the gap between germline ends came to 19 bases. CDR3 nucleotides: TGTGCCAGCAGCCCCGACGGGGGGATCGTCGACTATGGCTACACCTTC. Residues: CASSPDGGIVDYGYTF.

This clonotype was seen at least ten times. The V gene is TRBV12-3 or TRBV12-4, the J gene TRBJ2-3; D perhaps matches TRBD1 (6 bases). The CDR3 extends over 14 amino acids. The V end was cut by 7 bases, the J end by 3 bases, with 14 bases between. CDR3 bases: TGTGCCAGCAAGGGGGATCCGGCAACAGATACGCAGTATTTT. Translating gives CASKGDPATDTQYF.

There are a few counts of this clonotype. This sequence joins TRBV6-5 and TRBJ1-1; D gene unclear. Trimming stripped 6 bases from V and 1 base from J, with 9 bases between. This CDR3 contains 13 residues. CDR1 is MNHEY, CDR2 SVGAGI, per germline. The CDR3 is CASSQQRNTEAFF. The CDR3 DNA reads as TGTGCCAGCAGCCAGCAGAGGAACACTGAAGCTTTCTTT.

This clonotype was counted a few times. A much more abundant neighbour one base away suggests this may be a read error. V is TRBV12-3 or TRBV12-4 and J is TRBJ2-7; TRBD1 agrees at 12 bases. V was clipped by 5 bases and J by 3 bases; unmatched bases: 8. The CDR3 extends over 16 amino acids. CDR3 nucleotides: TGTGCCAGCAGTCCCGACCGGGACAGGGGGCGCTACGAGCAGTACTTC. Translation: CASSPDRDRGRYEQYF.

The chain employs TRBV20-1 and TRBJ2-2; no clear D. This CDR3 is 12 amino acids long. The V gene lost 2 bases and the J gene lost 5 bases, with 6 bases spanning the gap. Per the germline V gene, CDR1 is DFQATT and CDR2 is SNEGSKA (reference sequence). The CDR3 DNA sequence: TGCAGTGCTAGATCCTCTACCGGGGAGCTGTTTTTT. It is translated as CSARSSTGELFF.

This clonotype came up many times. The V call is TRBV29-1, the J call TRBJ2-7, with D unclear. Germline V gene lookup returns CDR1 SQVTM and CDR2 ANQGSEA. This CDR3 has 11 residues. Trimming removed 2 bases from V and 6 bases from J, with 8 bases in between. This chain's CDR3 is CSVESRAEQYF. For the CDR3, the DNA is TGCAGCGTTGAATCTAGGGCCGAGCAGTACTTC.

On this clonotype: Being one base from a much bigger clone, this may be a read error. J is TRBJ2-1 and V is TRBV29-1, with 8 nucleotides matching TRBD2. The germline gives CDR1 SQVTM, CDR2 ANQGSEA. V shed 6 bases, J shed 2 bases, and the junction held 12 bases outside the gene matches. The CDR3 totals 16 residues. The CDR3 is CSVVLISGNPYNEQFF. The CDR3 region has the DNA TGCAGCGTGGTACTGATTAGCGGGAACCCCTACAATGAGCAGTTCTTC.

The chain recombines TRBV5-5 with TRBJ1-4; D not resolved. The CDR3 consists of 15 residues. Per germline, CDR1 SGHKS and CDR2 YYEKEE (reference sequence). Trimming removed 2 bases at V and 8 bases at J, with 16 bases between. DNA of the CDR3: TGTGCCAGCAGCTTAGCCGGACCCGAAGGGGAAAAACTGTTTTTT. Amino acid sequence: CASSLAGPEGEKLFF.

In its sample, this clonotype was seen many times. This chain connects TRBV12-3 or TRBV12-4 to TRBJ2-5; 7 nucleotides match TRBD2. The CDR3 totals 12 residues. The V and J ends lost 8 bases and 3 bases, in that order; junction bases with no gene match: 3. The CDR3 region is CASGGGKETQYF. CDR3 DNA: TGTGCCAGCGGGGGGGGGAAAGAGACCCAGTACTTC.

This clonotype was seen more than once but under ten times. The chain is built from TRBV5-6 and TRBJ2-5; TRBD1 or TRBD2 may be the D gene (5 bases each). This CDR3 region has 14 residues. V was trimmed by 3 bases and J by 5 bases, leaving 14 bases between them. Germline V gives CDR1 SGHDT, CDR2 YYEEEE. CDR3 nucleotides: TGTGCCAGCAGCTCATCCGGGACGCTGGAGACCCAGTACTTC. It specifies CASSSSGTLETQYF. The full variable domain, completed using reference TRBV5-6 and TRBJ2-5, is DAGVTQSPTHLIKTRGQQVTLRCSPKSGHDTVSWYQQALGQGPQFIFQYYEEEERQRGNFPDRFSGHQFPNYSSELNVNALLLGDSALYLCASSSSGTLETQYFGPGTRLLVL.

This clonotype appeared many times. The chain couples TRBV27 to TRBJ2-3; TRBD1 matches 7 bases. The CDR3 totals 18 residues. The germline CDR1 and CDR2 sequences are MNHEY and SMNVEV (reference sequence). Germline trimming cut 6 bases from V and 1 base from J; bases unmatched to any gene: 16. The CDR3, as DNA: TGTGCCAGCAGCTCAGAGACAGGGTTCGTCGGCGGCACAGATACGCAGTATTTT. Translation: CASSSETGFVGGTDTQYF.

The rearrangement uses TRBV7-3 and TRBJ1-1; TRBD1 matches at 7 bases. Trimming at V came to 5 bases and at J to 1 base, leaving 10 bases not matched to a gene. Per germline, CDR1 SGHTA and CDR2 FQGTGA. This CDR3 is built from 16 residues. The CDR3 DNA follows: TGTGCCAGCAGCCCACCGGGACAGAAGACGAACACTGAAGCTTTCTTT. Amino acid sequence: CASSPPGQKTNTEAFF.

V is TRBV30 and J is TRBJ2-1; D is uncertain. The CDR3 is 12 residues long. Germline-derived CDR1 and CDR2 are GTSNPN and SVGIG (reference sequence). The V end lost 2 bases, the J end lost 5 bases, and 7 bases lay between the germline ends. CDR3 nucleotides: TGTGCCTGGAGTCTGTCTAACAATGAGCAGTTCTTC. Translating it yields CAWSLSNNEQFF.

This clonotype appeared many times. The genes are TRBV6-5 and TRBJ2-5; 8 nucleotides align to TRBD1. There are 16 residues in the CDR3. With V trimmed by 6 bases and J by 2 bases, 11 bases remained unmatched. Germline V gives CDR1 MNHEY, CDR2 SVGAGI. This CDR3 is CASRPQGALAQETQYF. DNA for the CDR3: TGTGCCAGCAGACCTCAGGGGGCGTTGGCTCAAGAGACCCAGTACTTC.

This clonotype has more than one count but fewer than ten. The chain joins TRBV13 to TRBJ1-6; TRBD1 is a possible D gene (5 bases). The ends were cut back, 1 base at V and 7 bases at J, with 14 bases in the middle. The length of the CDR3 is 16 residues. CDR1 PRHDT and CDR2 FYEKMQ come from the germline V gene (reference sequence). CDR3 protein: CASSLEGQGGNSPLHF. CDR3 in DNA: TGTGCCAGCAGCTTAGAGGGGCAGGGCGGAAATTCACCCCTCCACTTT. The full variable domain, in which reference TRBV13 and TRBJ1-6 provide the parts outside the CDR3, is AAGVIQSPRHLIKEKRETATLKCYPIPRHDTVYWYQQGPGQDPQFLISFYEKMQSDKGSIPDRFSAQQFSDYHSELNMSSLELGDSALYFCASSLEGQGGNSPLHFGNGTRLTVT.

The rearrangement joins TRBV4-1 to TRBJ1-1; possible D gene TRBD1, 5 bases. Germline V gives CDR1 MGHRA, CDR2 YSYEKL. Deletions cut 3 bases from V and 11 bases from J, with 10 bases between. The CDR3 is 11 residues long. The CDR3 spells CASSQGTVAFF. The CDR3 nucleotides are TGCGCCAGCAGCCAGGGGACCGTGGCTTTCTTT.